By sample fraction, the clone carrying this T cell receptor (beta chain) is medium-sized. CDR3 size: 12 residues. Germline CDR1 reads SQVTM; CDR2 reads ANQGSEA. V dropped 4 bases and J dropped 1 base, with 7 bases sitting between them. The presence of a unique molecular identifier marked each TCR cDNA molecule. TCRdb passed the 5' RACE reads through MiXCR, listing each CDR3 protein once. This sample carries 27,000 or so distinct CDR3 sequences, almost 5.5% of them seen once, and the ten largest clones take roughly 26%. This entry belongs to a study of spatial heterogeneity in lung cancer. Across the study: The approximately 77 donors had untreated early-stage non-small cell lung cancer.

Noted time point: blood at routine non-recurrence follow-up after resection. The chain couples TRBV29-1 to TRBJ2-5; D unresolved. Sequenced material: PBMCs, taken at follow-up. This clonotype was obtained from a female donor with early-stage non-small cell lung cancer. The CDR3 bases are TGCAGCGTTGGTGAACCCCAAGAGACCCAGTACTTC. Its translation is CSVGEPQETQYF. The full variable domain, its missing parts supplied by reference TRBV29-1 and TRBJ2-5, is SAVISQKPSRDICQRGTSLTIQCQVDSQVTMMFWYRQQPGQSLTLIATANQGSEATYESGFVIDKFPISRPNLTFSTLTVSNMSPEDSSIYLCSVGEPQETQYFGPGTRLLVL.